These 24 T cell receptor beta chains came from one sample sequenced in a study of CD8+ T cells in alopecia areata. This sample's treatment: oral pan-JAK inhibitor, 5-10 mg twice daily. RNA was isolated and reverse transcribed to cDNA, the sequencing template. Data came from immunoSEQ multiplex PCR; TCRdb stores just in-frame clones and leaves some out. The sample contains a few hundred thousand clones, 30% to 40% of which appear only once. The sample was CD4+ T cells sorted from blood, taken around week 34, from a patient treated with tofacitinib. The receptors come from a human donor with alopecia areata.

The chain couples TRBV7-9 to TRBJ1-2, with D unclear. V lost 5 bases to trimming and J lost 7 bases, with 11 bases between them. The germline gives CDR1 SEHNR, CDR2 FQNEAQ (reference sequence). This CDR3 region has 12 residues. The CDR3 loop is CASSGDEGGYTF. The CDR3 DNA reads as TGTGCCAGCAGCGGCGACGAGGGTGGCTACACCTTC.

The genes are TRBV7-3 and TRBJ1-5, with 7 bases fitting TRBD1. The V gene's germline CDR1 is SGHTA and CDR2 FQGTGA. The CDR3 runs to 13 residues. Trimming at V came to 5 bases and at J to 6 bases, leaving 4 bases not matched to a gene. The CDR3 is CASSQGQFQPQHF. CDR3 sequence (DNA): TGTGCCAGCAGCCAGGGACAGTTTCAGCCCCAGCATTTT.

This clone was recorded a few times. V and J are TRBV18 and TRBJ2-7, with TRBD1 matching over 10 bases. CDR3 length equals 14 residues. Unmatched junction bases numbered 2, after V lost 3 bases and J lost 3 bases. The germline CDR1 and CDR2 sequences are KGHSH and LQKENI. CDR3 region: CASSPGQGIYEQYF. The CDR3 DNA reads TGTGCCAGCTCACCGGGACAGGGGATCTACGAGCAGTACTTC.

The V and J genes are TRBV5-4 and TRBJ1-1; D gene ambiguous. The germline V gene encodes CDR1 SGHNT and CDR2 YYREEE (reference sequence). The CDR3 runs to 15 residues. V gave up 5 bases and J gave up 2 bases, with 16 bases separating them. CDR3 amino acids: CASSQGKSPNTEAFF. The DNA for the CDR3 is TGTGCCAGCAGTCAAGGGAAAAGTCCTAACACTGAAGCTTTCTTT.

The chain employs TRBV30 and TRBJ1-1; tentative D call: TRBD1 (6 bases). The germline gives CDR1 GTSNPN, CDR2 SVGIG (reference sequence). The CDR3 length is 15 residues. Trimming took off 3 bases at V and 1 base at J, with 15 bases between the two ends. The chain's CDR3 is CAWSPKWTANTEAFF. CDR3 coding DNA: TGTGCCTGGAGCCCGAAGTGGACAGCGAACACTGAAGCTTTCTTT.

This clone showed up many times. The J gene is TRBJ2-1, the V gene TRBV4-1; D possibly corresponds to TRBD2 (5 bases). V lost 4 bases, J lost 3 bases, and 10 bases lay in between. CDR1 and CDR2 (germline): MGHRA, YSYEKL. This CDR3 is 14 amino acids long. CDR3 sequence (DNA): TGCGCCAGCAGCCTAGATGGGAGCTACAATGAGCAGTTCTTC. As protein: CASSLDGSYNEQFF.

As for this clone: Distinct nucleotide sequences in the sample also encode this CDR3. The CDR3 region is CAWSGQGGTEAFF. The DNA of the CDR3 is TGTGCCTGGAGCGGACAGGGAGGCACTGAAGCTTTCTTT. The chain joins TRBV30 to TRBJ1-1, with 8 nucleotides matching TRBD1. The CDR3 is 13 amino acids. Germline trimming cut 3 bases from V and 4 bases from J; bases unmatched to any gene: 4. CDR1 GTSNPN and CDR2 SVGIG come from the germline V gene (reference sequence). The complete variable domain, with remaining parts taken from reference TRBV30 and TRBJ1-1, reads SQTIHQWPATLVQPVGSPLSLECTVEGTSNPNLYWYRQAAGRGLQLLFYSVGIGQISSEVPQNLSASRPQDRQFILSSKKLLLSDSGFYLCAWSGQGGTEAFFGQGTRLTVV.

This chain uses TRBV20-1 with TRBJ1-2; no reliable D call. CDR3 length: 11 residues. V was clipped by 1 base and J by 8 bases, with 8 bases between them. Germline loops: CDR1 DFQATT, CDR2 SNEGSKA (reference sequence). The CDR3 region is CSARASGGYTF. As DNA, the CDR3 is TGCAGTGCTAGAGCGTCCGGAGGCTACACCTTC.

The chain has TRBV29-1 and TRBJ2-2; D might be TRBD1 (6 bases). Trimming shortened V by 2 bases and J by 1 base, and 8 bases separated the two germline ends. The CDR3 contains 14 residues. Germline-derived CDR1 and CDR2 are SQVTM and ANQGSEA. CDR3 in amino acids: CSVERQENTGELFF. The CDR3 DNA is TGCAGCGTTGAAAGACAGGAGAACACCGGGGAGCTGTTTTTT.

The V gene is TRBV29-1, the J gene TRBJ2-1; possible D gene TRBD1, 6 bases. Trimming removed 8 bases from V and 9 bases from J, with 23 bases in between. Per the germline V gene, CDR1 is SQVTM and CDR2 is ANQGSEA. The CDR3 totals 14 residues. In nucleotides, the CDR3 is TGCAGCTACCAATCCAGGGGAAGGGTCGGTGAGCAGTTCTTC. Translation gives CSYQSRGRVGEQFF.

CDR3 DNA: TGCAGCGTGCTCCGGGACAGGGCCCAAGATACGCAGTATTTT. Translation gives CSVLRDRAQDTQYF. The rearrangement joins TRBV29-1 to TRBJ2-3, with 9 bases that match TRBD1. CDR1 and CDR2 (germline): SQVTM, ANQGSEA. Unmatched junction bases numbered 9, after V lost 6 bases and J lost 5 bases. The CDR3 extends over 14 amino acids.

CDR3 protein: CASRRENTGELFF. The CDR3 DNA sequence: TGTGCCAGCAGGCGGGAGAACACCGGGGAGCTGTTTTTT. The chain combines TRBV2 with TRBJ2-2; D perhaps matches TRBD2 (6 bases). Between the trimmed V and J ends, which lost 6 bases and 1 base, there was a span of 6 bases. This CDR3 has 13 amino acids. Germline lookup yields CDR1 SNHLY and CDR2 FYNNEI.

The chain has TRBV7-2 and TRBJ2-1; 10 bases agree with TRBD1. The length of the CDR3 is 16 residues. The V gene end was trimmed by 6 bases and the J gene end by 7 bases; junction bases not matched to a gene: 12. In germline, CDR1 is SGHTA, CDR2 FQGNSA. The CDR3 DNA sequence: TGTGCCAGCAGGTCATCCGGGACAGGGGTAGGGAATGAGCAGTTCTTC. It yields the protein CASRSSGTGVGNEQFF.

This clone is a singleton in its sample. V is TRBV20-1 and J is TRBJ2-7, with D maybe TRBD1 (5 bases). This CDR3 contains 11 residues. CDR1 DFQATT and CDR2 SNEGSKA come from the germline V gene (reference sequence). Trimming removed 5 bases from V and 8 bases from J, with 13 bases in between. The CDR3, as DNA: TGCAGTGCTCGGCAGGGTTGGCAGCAGTACTTC. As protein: CSARQGWQQYF.

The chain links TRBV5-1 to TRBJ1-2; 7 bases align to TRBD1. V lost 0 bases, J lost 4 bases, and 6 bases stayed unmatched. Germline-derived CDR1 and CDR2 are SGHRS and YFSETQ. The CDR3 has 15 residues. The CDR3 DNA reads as TGCGCCAGCAGCTTGGATGGGGGACAGTCCTATGGCTACACCTTC. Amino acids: CASSLDGGQSYGYTF.

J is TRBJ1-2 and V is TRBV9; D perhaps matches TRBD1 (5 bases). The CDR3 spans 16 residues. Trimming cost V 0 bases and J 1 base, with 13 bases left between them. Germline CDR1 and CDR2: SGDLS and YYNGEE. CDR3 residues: CASSVAAMGDNYGYTF. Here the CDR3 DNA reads TGTGCCAGCAGCGTAGCCGCCATGGGGGATAACTATGGCTACACCTTC.

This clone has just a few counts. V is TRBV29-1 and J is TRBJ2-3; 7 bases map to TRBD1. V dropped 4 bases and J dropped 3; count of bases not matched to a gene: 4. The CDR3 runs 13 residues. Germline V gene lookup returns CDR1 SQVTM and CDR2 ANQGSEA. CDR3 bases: TGCAGCGTTGGTGGGACAGATACAGATACGCAGTATTTT. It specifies CSVGGTDTDTQYF.

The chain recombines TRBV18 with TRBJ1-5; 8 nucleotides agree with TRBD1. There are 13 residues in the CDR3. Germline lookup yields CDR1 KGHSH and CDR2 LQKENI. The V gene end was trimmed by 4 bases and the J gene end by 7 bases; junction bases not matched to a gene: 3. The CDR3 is CASSLGQDQPQHF. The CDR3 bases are TGTGCCAGCTCACTGGGACAGGACCAGCCCCAGCATTTT.

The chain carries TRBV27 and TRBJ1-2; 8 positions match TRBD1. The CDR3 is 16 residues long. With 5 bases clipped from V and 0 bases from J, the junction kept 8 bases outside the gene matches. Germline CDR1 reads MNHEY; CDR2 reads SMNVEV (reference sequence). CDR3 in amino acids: CASSTYLGQANYGYTF. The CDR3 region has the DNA TGTGCCAGCAGTACGTACTTGGGACAGGCTAACTATGGCTACACCTTC.

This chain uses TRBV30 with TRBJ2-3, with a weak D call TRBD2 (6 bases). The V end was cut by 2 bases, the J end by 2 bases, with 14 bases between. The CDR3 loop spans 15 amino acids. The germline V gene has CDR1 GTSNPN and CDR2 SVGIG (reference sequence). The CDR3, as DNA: TGTGCCTGGAGTCCAAGACTAGGGCTCACAGATACGCAGTATTTT. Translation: CAWSPRLGLTDTQYF.

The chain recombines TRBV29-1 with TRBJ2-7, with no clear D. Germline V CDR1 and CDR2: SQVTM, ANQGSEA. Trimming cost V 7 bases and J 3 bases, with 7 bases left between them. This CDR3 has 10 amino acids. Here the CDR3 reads CSAGDYEQYF. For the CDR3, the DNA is TGCAGCGCTGGGGACTACGAGCAGTACTTC.

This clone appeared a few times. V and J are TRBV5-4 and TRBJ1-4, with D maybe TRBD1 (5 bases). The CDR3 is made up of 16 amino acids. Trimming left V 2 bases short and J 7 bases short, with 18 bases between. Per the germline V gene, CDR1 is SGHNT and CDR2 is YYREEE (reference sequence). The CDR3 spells CASSFGGARMSEKLFF. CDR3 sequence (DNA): TGTGCCAGCAGCTTCGGAGGGGCGCGGATGAGTGAAAAACTGTTTTTT.

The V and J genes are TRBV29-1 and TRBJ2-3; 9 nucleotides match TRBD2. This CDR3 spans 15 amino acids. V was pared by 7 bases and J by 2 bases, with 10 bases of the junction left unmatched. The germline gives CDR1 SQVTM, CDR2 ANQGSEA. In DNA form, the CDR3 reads TGCAGCGGTCTCAGGGCTAGCGGGGTCACAGATACGCAGTATTTT. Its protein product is CSGLRASGVTDTQYF.

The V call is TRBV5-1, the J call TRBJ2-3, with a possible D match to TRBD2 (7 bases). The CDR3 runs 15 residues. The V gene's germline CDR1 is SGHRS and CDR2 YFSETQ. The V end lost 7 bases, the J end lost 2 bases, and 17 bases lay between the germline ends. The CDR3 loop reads CASATGGGYTDTQYF. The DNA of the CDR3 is TGCGCCAGCGCAACGGGCGGGGGCTACACAGATACGCAGTATTTT.